These 13 T cell receptor beta chains came from one sample sequenced in a study of CD8+ T cells in alopecia areata. Investigators isolated RNA and reverse transcribed it into cDNA to act as the sequencing template. The method was immunoSEQ multiplex PCR; TCRdb's version includes in-frame clones alone and lacks a portion of them. In the table there are tens of thousands of clones, 51% of which are singletons. Specimen: NKG2D-high CD8+ T cells sorted from blood. The receptors derive from a human donor with alopecia areata.

The chain recombines TRBV5-4 with TRBJ1-6; D is unclear. V was shortened by 2 bases and J by 5 bases, with 8 bases between the two germline ends. CDR1 and CDR2 from the germline V gene are SGHNT and YYREEE (reference sequence). The CDR3 runs 14 residues. CDR3 sequence reads: CASSFGVDNSPLHF. The CDR3 DNA sequence: TGTGCCAGCAGCTTCGGTGTGGATAATTCACCCCTCCACTTT.

The rearrangement uses TRBV29-1 and TRBJ2-1; D possibly corresponds to TRBD2 (5 bases). Germline V lookup: CDR1 SQVTM, CDR2 ANQGSEA. This CDR3 spans 13 amino acids. The CDR3 region is CGHGRGLYNEQFF. DNA for the CDR3: TGCGGTCACGGTCGCGGGTTGTACAATGAGCAGTTCTTC.

This clone was seen a few times. The chain links TRBV28 to TRBJ1-5; D unclear. V dropped 6 bases and J dropped 6 bases, with 9 bases sitting between them. The germline CDR1 and CDR2 sequences are MDHEN and SYDVKM. The CDR3 contains 12 residues. Here the CDR3 reads CASSPSFQPQHF. CDR3 in DNA: TGTGCCAGCAGCCCTAGTTTTCAGCCCCAGCATTTT.

The rearrangement links TRBV7-2 to TRBJ2-5; 7 bases map to TRBD2. The CDR3 loop spans 12 amino acids. V shed 4 bases and J 5 bases; nucleotides not matched to a gene: 1. Germline lookup yields CDR1 SGHTA and CDR2 FQGNSA. The CDR3 DNA reads TGTGCCAGCAGCTGGGGGGGGGAGACCCAGTACTTC. Amino acid sequence: CASSWGGETQYF.

The chain carries TRBV7-2 and TRBJ2-7; D ambiguous. The CDR3 is made up of 12 amino acids. The V gene's germline CDR1 is SGHTA and CDR2 FQGNSA. The V end was cut by 1 base, the J end by 5 bases, with 6 bases between. Here the CDR3 DNA reads TGTGCCAGCAGCTTAGTGGTCAACGAGCAGTACTTC. It encodes CASSLVVNEQYF.

Only a few counts were recorded for this clone. The J gene is TRBJ2-7, the V gene TRBV7-9; 11 positions match TRBD2. CDR1 is SEHNR, CDR2 FQNEAQ, per germline (reference sequence). The CDR3 has 15 amino acids. Unmatched junction bases numbered 6, after V lost 5 bases and J lost 3 bases. CDR3 in DNA: TGTGCCAGCAGCCACGGGACTAGCGGCTTCTACGAGCAGTACTTC. Amino acid sequence: CASSHGTSGFYEQYF.

The chain links TRBV5-1 to TRBJ2-7, with D possibly being TRBD2 (6 bases). The CDR3 sequence is 13 residues long. V was pared by 2 bases and J by 7 bases, with 13 bases between. Germline V gene sequence: CDR1 SGHRS, CDR2 YFSETQ. The CDR3 reads CASSFGSGWEQYF. The CDR3 nucleotides are TGCGCCAGCAGCTTCGGGAGCGGGTGGGAGCAGTACTTC.

This clone was counted only a few times. CDR3 sequence reads: CASSGTAAPGGYTF. The CDR3 DNA is TGTGCCAGCAGTGGGACAGCTGCCCCCGGTGGCTACACCTTC. The chain couples TRBV2 to TRBJ1-2, with D possibly TRBD1 on 6 matching bases. Germline CDR1 is SNHLY and CDR2 is FYNNEI. The V gene lost 4 bases and the J gene lost 7 bases, with 16 bases spanning the gap. The CDR3 contains 14 residues.

This clone has a handful of counts. V is TRBV29-1 and J is TRBJ1-3; D possibly corresponds to TRBD1 (5 bases). The V end was cut by 4 bases, the J end by 2 bases, with 12 bases between. Germline CDR1 and CDR2: SQVTM and ANQGSEA. The CDR3 spans 14 residues. CDR3 residues: CSVVPKGAGNTIYF. The CDR3 bases are TGCAGCGTTGTACCTAAAGGGGCTGGAAACACCATATATTTT.

This chain joins TRBV29-1 and TRBJ1-4, with D unresolved. Germline V gene data show CDR1 as SQVTM and CDR2 as ANQGSEA. The CDR3 is 14 residues long. The ends were cut back, 1 base at V and 1 base at J, with 7 bases in the middle. The CDR3 region has the DNA TGCAGCGTTGAAGGGGTAGGAACTAATGAAAAACTGTTTTTT. This translates into CSVEGVGTNEKLFF.

V and J are TRBV29-1 and TRBJ2-5; TRBD2 matches 9 bases. Germline V gene sequence: CDR1 SQVTM, CDR2 ANQGSEA. The CDR3 runs to 13 residues. With V trimmed by 7 bases and J by 5 bases, 8 bases remained unmatched. The CDR3 DNA reads as TGCAGCGAGCTAGCGGGAATGGAGGAGACCCAGTACTTC. As protein: CSELAGMEETQYF.

The rearrangement joins TRBV6-5 to TRBJ2-5; no definite D call. The CDR3 is 13 residues long. Germline CDR1 and CDR2: MNHEY and SVGAGI. Trimming pared 7 bases from V and 2 bases from J, leaving 11 bases between. This chain's CDR3 is CASTWQRQETQYF. The CDR3 nucleotides read TGTGCCAGCACGTGGCAGAGACAAGAGACCCAGTACTTC.

The gene calls are TRBV5-1 and TRBJ2-3; 9 bases are a match to TRBD1. J gave up 4 bases and V 4 bases, and 7 bases lay outside the gene matches. From germline, CDR1 is SGHRS and CDR2 YFSETQ. The CDR3 has 15 amino acids. In DNA, the CDR3 is TGCGCCAGCAGCGGGGGACAGGGAGTCTCAGATACGCAGTATTTT. Protein sequence: CASSGGQGVSDTQYF.